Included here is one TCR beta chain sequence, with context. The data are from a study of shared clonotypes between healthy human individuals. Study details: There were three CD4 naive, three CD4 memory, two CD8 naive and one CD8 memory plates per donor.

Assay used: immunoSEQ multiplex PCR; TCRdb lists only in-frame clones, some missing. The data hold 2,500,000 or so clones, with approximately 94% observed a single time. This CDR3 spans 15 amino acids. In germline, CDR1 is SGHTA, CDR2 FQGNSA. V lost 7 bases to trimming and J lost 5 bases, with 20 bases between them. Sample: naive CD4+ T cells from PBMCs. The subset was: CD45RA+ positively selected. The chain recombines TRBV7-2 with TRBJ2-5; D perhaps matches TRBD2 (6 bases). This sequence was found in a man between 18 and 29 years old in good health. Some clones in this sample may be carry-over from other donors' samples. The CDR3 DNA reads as TGTGCCAGCACCCTGCGACGGAGTGGGGGGGAGACCCAGTACTTC. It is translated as CASTLRRSGGETQYF.